The 8 T cell receptor beta chains below were found in one sample sequenced in a study of blood T cell repertoires in COVID-19. Only in-frame clones appear in the TCRdb table, and some are missing; sequencing was by immunoSEQ multiplex PCR. The top ten hold 0.6% of the sample, which has roughly 400,000 clones, about 92% seen once. Sequencing was carried out using PBMCs or T cells enriched from blood (not recorded which). All receptors come from a man younger than 35 who had recovered from COVID-19.

CDR3 DNA sequence: TGTGCCAGCAATGAGGGGAGGGCAACTAATGAAAAACTGTTTTTT. The encoded protein is CASNEGRATNEKLFF. The chain joins TRBV28 to TRBJ1-4; D is possibly TRBD1 (5 bases). V gave up 7 bases and J gave up 0 bases, with 12 bases separating them. Germline loops: CDR1 MDHEN, CDR2 SYDVKM. The CDR3 has 15 residues.

The chain has TRBV4-1 and TRBJ1-1; maybe TRBD1 (5 bases). Germline-derived CDR1 and CDR2 are MGHRA and YSYEKL. The CDR3 extends over 15 amino acids. V shed 4 bases and J shed 3 bases, with 15 bases lying between them. The CDR3 region is CASSPHRTGDTEAFF. The DNA of the CDR3 is TGCGCCAGCAGCCCACACAGGACGGGGGACACTGAAGCTTTCTTT.

This sequence joins TRBV6-1 and TRBJ1-5; D is unresolved. CDR1 and CDR2 (germline): MNHNS, SASEGT. V lost 3 bases and J lost 5, with 14 bases in between. This CDR3 is built from 15 residues. The CDR3 reads CASSERSRGYQPQHF. The CDR3, as DNA: TGTGCCAGCAGTGAGCGGAGCCGAGGGTATCAGCCCCAGCATTTT.

Notes on this clone: This sample also contains other DNA sequences that code for the same CDR3. The chain is built from TRBV7-9 and TRBJ1-4; 10 bases align to TRBD1. This CDR3 region has 14 residues. V shed 3 bases, J shed 7 bases, and the junction held 2 bases outside the gene matches. CDR1 is SEHNR, CDR2 FQNEAQ, per germline (reference sequence). CDR3 amino acids: CASSFGQGGEKLFF. CDR3 sequence (DNA): TGTGCCAGCAGCTTCGGACAGGGGGGTGAAAAACTGTTTTTT.

The V gene is TRBV28, the J gene TRBJ2-7, with 7 bases aligning to TRBD2. The CDR3 is 12 amino acids. The trim removed 3 bases at V and 6 bases at J, leaving 2 bases unmatched. The germline V gene encodes CDR1 MDHEN and CDR2 SYDVKM. The CDR3 sequence is CASSFRGGEQYF. As DNA, the CDR3 is TGTGCCAGCAGTTTCCGCGGGGGCGAGCAGTACTTC.

This chain uses TRBV7-9 with TRBJ2-7, with 13 bases identical to TRBD2. The germline V gene encodes CDR1 SEHNR and CDR2 FQNEAQ (reference sequence). V gave up 1 base and J gave up 0 bases; unmatched junction bases: 3. The length of the CDR3 is 17 residues. The CDR3 DNA follows: TGTGCCAGCAGCTTAGGACTAGCGGGGGGATCCTCCTACGAGCAGTACTTC. Translated, it gives CASSLGLAGGSSYEQYF.

This clone came up once. V gene TRBV10-3 combines with J gene TRBJ2-3; possible D gene TRBD1, 6 bases. CDR3 length: 15 residues. Between the trimmed V and J ends, which lost 5 bases and 8 bases, there was a span of 20 bases. In germline, CDR1 is ENHRY, CDR2 SYGVKD. The CDR3 spells CAISPDRRAWRTQYF. In nucleotides, the CDR3 is TGTGCCATCAGTCCTGACAGGCGGGCATGGCGTACGCAGTATTTT.

The V gene is TRBV7-9, the J gene TRBJ2-3, with D uncertain. This CDR3 spans 12 amino acids. The germline V gene encodes CDR1 SEHNR and CDR2 FQNEAQ (reference sequence). Trimming took off 2 bases at V and 9 bases at J, with 9 bases between the two ends. CDR3 in DNA: TGTGCCAGCAGCTTATATGAGGAGACGCAGTATTTT. Its translation is CASSLYEETQYF.